The rows below give T cell receptor beta chains drawn from one sample of a study of blood T cell repertoires in COVID-19. The protocol was immunoSEQ multiplex PCR, while the TCRdb copy is restricted to in-frame clones and leaves out a portion. The table lists 350,000 to 450,000 clones, 65% to 90% of them singletons, with 7.1% in the top ten. Specimen: peripheral blood. The receptors shown here come from a woman aged 60-70 years with COVID-19, enrolled during active disease. Both conserved end residues are part of each CDR3. The D gene is left open where the match is weak. The size entry is marked missing in some rows and otherwise reads once, few, many or a size class.

j_gene | d_gene | abundance | v_gene | CDR3nt | CDR3aa
TRBJ1-2 | NA | NA | TRBV10-3 | TGTGCCATCAGTGATAGGACCGGAGGTAACTATGGCTACACCTTC | CAISDRTGGNYGYTF
TRBJ2-3 | TRBD1 | NA | TRBV4-3 | TGCGCCAGCAGCCAAGGTGTGGGTAGGGGGCAGGCAGATACGCAGTATTTT | CASSQGVGRGQADTQYF
TRBJ1-1 | NA | NA | TRBV5-8 | TGTGCCAGCAGCTTGACAGGGAGATGGCCAGGGGCTTTCTTT | CASSLTGRWPGAFF
TRBJ1-1 | TRBD1 | few | TRBV4-1 | TGCGCCAGCAGCCAACACAGGGGAGGAGCTTTCTTT | CASSQHRGGAFF
TRBJ2-3 | TRBD2 | NA | TRBV5-4 | TGTGCCAGCAGCGGGCTAGCGGGGGGGCAGGGAGATACGCAGTATTTT | CASSGLAGGQGDTQYF
TRBJ1-5 | NA | NA | TRBV5-1 | TGCGCCAGCAGCTTCCGACAGTGGAGTCAGCCCCAGCATTTT | CASSFRQWSQPQHF
TRBJ2-7 | NA | NA | TRBV27 | TGTGCCAGCAGGGGTAGGGCGCCTAGCTCCGAGCAGTACTTC | CASRGRAPSSEQYF
TRBJ2-3 | TRBD2 | NA | TRBV18 | TGTGCCAGCTCACCTGTGGCTAGCGGGGGGGCCGCGACAGATACGCAGTATTTT | CASSPVASGGAATDTQYF
TRBJ1-1 | NA | NA | TRBV6-5 | TGTGCCAGCAGTTATACGATGGGAGCTGAAGCTTTCTTT | CASSYTMGAEAFF
TRBJ1-3 | NA | NA | TRBV18 | TGTGCCAGCTCACCCCCAGGGACTTACGCCTCTGGAAACACCATATATTTT | CASSPPGTYASGNTIYF
TRBJ2-7 | NA | NA | TRBV2 | TGTGCCAGCAGCTACTCGGACTCCCTTGCGTACTTC | CASSYSDSLAYF
TRBJ2-7 | TRBD2 | NA | TRBV5-1 | TGCGCCAGCAGCTTGATGACTAGCGGGGGGGCGGAGCAGTACTTC | CASSLMTSGGAEQYF
TRBJ1-2 | NA | NA | TRBV12-3/TRBV12-4 | TGTGCCAGCAGTGGCCACTATGGCTACACCTTC | CASSGHYGYTF
TRBJ2-1 | NA | NA | TRBV7-3 | TGTGCCAGCGGAAATAGCGGTCGCAATGAGCAGTTCTTC | CASGNSGRNEQFF
TRBJ2-1 | TRBD1 | NA | TRBV4-3 | TGCGCCAGCAGCCAAGATCTTAGGACAGGGCCCAATGAGCAGTTCTTC | CASSQDLRTGPNEQFF
TRBJ1-1 | NA | NA | TRBV19 | TGTGCCAGTACAGGGCGGTGGGTCACTGAAGCTTTCTTT | CASTGRWVTEAFF
TRBJ2-3 | NA | NA | TRBV27 | TGTGCCAGCAGTTCCCCCAGGGGCGCGCAGTATTTT | CASSSPRGAQYF